The rows below give T cell receptor beta chains drawn from one sample of a study of technical replicates of blood from a handful of donors. The data were produced by immunoSEQ multiplex PCR, yet TCRdb's version contains in-frame clones alone and is incomplete. The data contain fewer than 90,000 clones, roughly 93% of them singletons. Sequences were obtained from T cells isolated from PBMCs. These receptors were obtained from a human donor in good health. The CDR3 runs from the conserved cysteine through the conserved F or W. The order of the fields is clone size, V gene, J gene, D gene, CDR3 DNA, CDR3 protein. A D gene is named only where the DNA matches it firmly. Size values are once, few and many counts, or a class for expanded clones, and some rows have none.

>few|TRBV4-1|TRBJ2-7|TRBD1
TGCGCCAGCAGCCTCCGGGACAGGGCGTCCTACGAGCAGTACTTC
CASSLRDRASYEQYF
>NA|TRBV4-1|TRBJ2-1|TRBD2
TGCGCCAGCAGGACGACTAGCGGAACCTACAATGAGCAGTTCTTC
CASRTTSGTYNEQFF
>NA|TRBV5-1|TRBJ1-5|NA
TGCGCCAGCAGCTTGGCAGTGGGAGGGCCCCAGCATTTT
CASSLAVGGPQHF
>NA|TRBV6-1|TRBJ2-1|TRBD1
TGTGCCAGCACTACGGGACAGGATCCCTACAATGAGCAGTTCTTC
CASTTGQDPYNEQFF
>once|TRBV11-2|TRBJ1-5|NA
TGTGCCAGCAGCCGGACTCGAAATCAGCCCCAGCATTTT
CASSRTRNQPQHF
>NA|TRBV27|TRBJ2-7|TRBD1
TGTGCCAGCAGTCCGGGACAGGGCTACGAGCAGTACTTC
CASSPGQGYEQYF
>NA|TRBV5-6|TRBJ2-7|NA
TGTGCCAGCAGGTCGACGGAGAGCTCCTACGAGCAGTACTTC
CASRSTESSYEQYF
>NA|TRBV9|TRBJ2-3|TRBD1
TGTGCCAGCAGCGACAGGGGGCGAACGCGCACAGATACGCAGTATTTT
CASSDRGRTRTDTQYF
>NA|TRBV7-9|TRBJ1-5|NA
TGTGCCAGCAGTTCCCGGGGAATGGATGAGCCCCAGCATTTT
CASSSRGMDEPQHF
>once|TRBV5-1|TRBJ2-2|NA
TGCGCCAGCGAAACAGGTTTCTACACCGGGGAGCTGTTTTTT
CASETGFYTGELFF
>NA|TRBV6-5|TRBJ1-1|NA
TGTGCCAGCAGTTACTCGCTAACAGATCGGAACGCTGAAGCTTTCTTT
CASSYSLTDRNAEAFF
>NA|TRBV10-1|TRBJ1-2|NA
TGCGCCAGCAGTGAGTCCTCCTATGGCTACACCTTC
CASSESSYGYTF
>NA|TRBV6-1|TRBJ2-5|NA
TGTGCCAGCACCGCGATGAGGGGGGGAGAGACCCAGTACTTC
CASTAMRGGETQYF
>once|TRBV14|TRBJ1-2|NA
TGTGCCAGCAGCCCCGGAGTTTCATATGGCTACACCTTC
CASSPGVSYGYTF
>once|TRBV19|TRBJ2-7|TRBD2
TGTGCCACCTCTAAGCGGGGGCAAAACTACGAGCAGTACTTC
CATSKRGQNYEQYF
>NA|TRBV4-1|TRBJ2-2|NA
TGCGCCAGCAGCCTAGACAATCCAGGGGTTGCCGGGGAGCTGTTTTTT
CASSLDNPGVAGELFF
>NA|TRBV30|TRBJ2-7|TRBD1
TGTGCCTGGAGTGTGCGCGACAGGGACGTCTCCGAGCAGTACTTC
CAWSVRDRDVSEQYF
>NA|TRBV2|TRBJ2-7|TRBD1
TGTGCCAGCAGTGGACAGGGGAGTCGGGCTTACGAGCAGTACTTC
CASSGQGSRAYEQYF
>once|TRBV29-1|TRBJ2-3|NA
TGCAGCGTTGTCGGCGGGAGCACAGATACGCAGTATTTT
CSVVGGSTDTQYF
>NA|TRBV7-9|TRBJ2-1|TRBD2
TGTGCCAGCAGCCTGCTAGCGGGAGGGCCGTACAATGAGCAGTTCTTC
CASSLLAGGPYNEQFF
>NA|TRBV27|TRBJ1-2|NA
TGTGCCAGCAGTCGCGGATCTTCATATGGCTACACCTTC
CASSRGSSYGYTF
>NA|TRBV2|TRBJ1-3|NA
TGTGCCAGCAGGACAGACTTAAGCTCTGGAAACACCATATATTTT
CASRTDLSSGNTIYF
>NA|TRBV6-1|TRBJ1-6|NA
TGTGCCAGCAGTTTACAGAGTCTTATGAATTCACCCCTCCACTTT
CASSLQSLMNSPLHF
>NA|TRBV2|TRBJ2-3|NA
TGTGCCAGCAGTCCCATAATGGGCGGGACAGATACGCAGTATTTT
CASSPIMGGTDTQYF
>NA|TRBV6-5|TRBJ1-2|NA
TGTGCCAGCAGTGGCTCGTGGGGGGGCATTGGCTACACCTTC
CASSGSWGGIGYTF
>NA|TRBV5-4|TRBJ1-1|NA
TGTGCCAGCAGCTTGGATGGCTATGGCAGGGTCTCTGAAGCTTTCTTT
CASSLDGYGRVSEAFF
>NA|TRBV7-6|TRBJ2-7|TRBD1
TGTGCCAGCAGCTCACAGGGGGCCGGGAAAACTCTCTACGAGCAGTACTTC
CASSSQGAGKTLYEQYF
>NA|TRBV4-1|TRBJ1-1|NA
TGCGCCAGCAGGAACAGGGCCATGAACACTGAAGCTTTCTTT
CASRNRAMNTEAFF
>NA|TRBV7-9|TRBJ2-7|NA
TGTGCCAGCAGCTTACACTACGAGCAGTACTTC
CASSLHYEQYF
>NA|TRBV27|TRBJ2-7|TRBD1
TGTGCCAGCAGTACGGATTCCGGGACAGGGAGTTACGAGCAGTACTTC
CASSTDSGTGSYEQYF
>NA|TRBV4-1|TRBJ1-4|NA
TGCGCCAGCAGTTCTACAGGTTTTGTGATAGAAAAACTGTTTTTT
CASSSTGFVIEKLFF
>NA|TRBV5-4|TRBJ2-2|TRBD1
TGTGCCAGCAGCCCGCCGGGACAGGGGGGAACCGGGGAGCTGTTTTTT
CASSPPGQGGTGELFF
>NA|TRBV10-1|TRBJ1-4|TRBD1
TGCGCCAGCAGTGACGACAGGGGGCGCAGACTTAATGAAAAACTGTTTTTT
CASSDDRGRRLNEKLFF
>NA|TRBV30|TRBJ2-5|NA
TGTGCCTCCCAAATGCGGGGAGAGACCCAGTACTTC
CASQMRGETQYF
>NA|TRBV9|TRBJ1-1|TRBD1
TGTGCCAGCAGCGCGTACAGGGGGACCACTGAAGCTTTCTTT
CASSAYRGTTEAFF
>once|TRBV25-1|TRBJ1-1|NA
TGTGCCAGCAACGGGGAACTGAACACTGAAGCTTTCTTT
CASNGELNTEAFF
>NA|TRBV10-1|TRBJ2-7|NA
TGCGCCAGCAGTGAACCAGTAAGCGGCTACGAGCAGTACTTC
CASSEPVSGYEQYF
>NA|TRBV28|TRBJ2-7|TRBD1
TGTGCCAGCAGTTTGGGACAGTATTCCTACGAGCAGTACTTC
CASSLGQYSYEQYF
>NA|TRBV10-2|TRBJ1-5|TRBD1
TGCGCCAGCAGTGTAGGGGGCCGGAATCAGCCCCAGCATTTT
CASSVGGRNQPQHF
>NA|TRBV6-5|TRBJ2-7|NA
TGTGCCAGCAGTTACTCGACAGATCTCAGCGACGAGCAGTACTTC
CASSYSTDLSDEQYF
>once|TRBV30|TRBJ2-1|TRBD2
TGTGCCGGACTAAAGCGGGGGGGCCTATCCAATGAGCAGTTCTTC
CAGLKRGGLSNEQFF
>NA|TRBV11-2|TRBJ2-5|TRBD2
TGTGCCAGCAGCTTAAACCCCTACTCCGTGGCGGGAGGGTCGGAGACCCAGTACTTC
CASSLNPYSVAGGSETQYF
>once|TRBV29-1|TRBJ2-7|TRBD1
TGCAGCGTTGAAACCGACAGGGGACCCTACGAGCAGTACTTC
CSVETDRGPYEQYF
>NA|TRBV19|TRBJ2-2|TRBD2
TGTGCCAGTAGTACGGAACGACTAGCGGAACACACCGGGGAGCTGTTTTTT
CASSTERLAEHTGELFF